This entry is about one TCR beta chain. Its specificity is not known. The germline V gene encodes CDR1 SGHAT and CDR2 FQDESV (reference sequence). The CDR3 has 14 amino acids. V was trimmed by 0 bases and J by 6 bases, leaving 11 bases between them. This entry is derived from a study of cytomegalovirus exposure and HLA in healthy donors. Study-wide results and caveats: There were some public TCRs occurring in many donors, but most TCR sequences were rare. Later analysis demonstrated an association between a missense DCLRE1C variant and TCR beta V- and J-gene trimming. Being productive about 90% or about 30% of the time was typical of most TCR beta V segments in an earlier analysis.

The PCR had 60 Vbeta and 13 Jbeta primers. The table came from immunoSEQ multiplex PCR; TCRdb's copy has only in-frame clones and leaves some out. In the table there are over 150,000 clones, 70% to 80% of which are singletons. This chain joins TRBV11-1 and TRBJ1-2; D not certain. The sequencing sample was made of PBMCs. This TCR was sampled from a man aged 30 to 45 in good health and CMV-seronegative. The CDR3 spells CASSLASGWDGYTF. The CDR3 nucleotides are TGTGCCAGCAGCTTAGCGTCAGGCTGGGATGGCTACACCTTC.